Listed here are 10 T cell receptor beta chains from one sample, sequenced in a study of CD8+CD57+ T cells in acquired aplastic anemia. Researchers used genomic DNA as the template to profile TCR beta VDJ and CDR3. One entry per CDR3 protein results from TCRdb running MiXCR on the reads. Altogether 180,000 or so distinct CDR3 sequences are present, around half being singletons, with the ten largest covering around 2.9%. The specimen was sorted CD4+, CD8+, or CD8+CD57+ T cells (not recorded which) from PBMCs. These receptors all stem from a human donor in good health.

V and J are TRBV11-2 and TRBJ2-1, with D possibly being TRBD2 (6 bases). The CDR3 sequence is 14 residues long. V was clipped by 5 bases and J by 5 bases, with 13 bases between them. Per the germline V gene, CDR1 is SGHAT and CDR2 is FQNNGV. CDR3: CASSPQGGDNEQFF. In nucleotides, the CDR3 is TGTGCCAGCAGCCCCCAAGGCGGGGACAATGAGCAGTTCTTC.

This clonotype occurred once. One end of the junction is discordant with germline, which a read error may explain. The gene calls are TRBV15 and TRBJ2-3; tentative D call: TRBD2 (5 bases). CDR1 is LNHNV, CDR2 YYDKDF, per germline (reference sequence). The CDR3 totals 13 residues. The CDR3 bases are TGTGCCATCAGCGGCCCTAGCACAGATACGCAGTATTTT. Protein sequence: CAISGPSTDTQYF.

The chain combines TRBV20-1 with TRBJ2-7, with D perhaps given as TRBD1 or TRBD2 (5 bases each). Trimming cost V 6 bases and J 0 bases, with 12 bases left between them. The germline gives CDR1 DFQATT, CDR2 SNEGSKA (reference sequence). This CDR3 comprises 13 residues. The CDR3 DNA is TGCAGTGCCGTTGGGACGGACTCCTACGAGCAGTACTTC. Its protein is CSAVGTDSYEQYF.

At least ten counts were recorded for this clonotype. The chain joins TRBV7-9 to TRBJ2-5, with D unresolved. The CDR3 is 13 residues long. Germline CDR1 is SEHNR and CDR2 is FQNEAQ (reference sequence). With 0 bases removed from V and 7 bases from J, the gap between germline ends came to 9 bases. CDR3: CASSLAGPGTQYF. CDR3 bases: TGTGCCAGCAGCTTAGCAGGACCGGGGACCCAGTACTTC.

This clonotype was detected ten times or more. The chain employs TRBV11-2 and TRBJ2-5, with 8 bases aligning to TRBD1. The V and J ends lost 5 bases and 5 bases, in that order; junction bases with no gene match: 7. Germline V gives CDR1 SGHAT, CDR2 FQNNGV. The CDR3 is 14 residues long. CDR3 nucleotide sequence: TGTGCCAGCAGCGGGCGGACAGGGCGGGAGACCCAGTACTTC. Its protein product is CASSGRTGRETQYF.

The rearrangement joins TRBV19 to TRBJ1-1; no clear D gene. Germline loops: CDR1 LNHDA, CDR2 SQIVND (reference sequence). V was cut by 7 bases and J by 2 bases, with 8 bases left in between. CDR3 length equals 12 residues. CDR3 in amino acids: CASKRPNTEAFF. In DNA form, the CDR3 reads TGTGCCAGTAAACGACCTAACACTGAAGCTTTCTTT.

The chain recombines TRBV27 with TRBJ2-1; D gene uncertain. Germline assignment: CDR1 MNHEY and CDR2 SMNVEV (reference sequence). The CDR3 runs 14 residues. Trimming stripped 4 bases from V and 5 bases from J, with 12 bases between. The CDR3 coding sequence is TGTGCCAGCAGTTCCTACCGGGTAAACAATGAGCAGTTCTTC. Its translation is CASSSYRVNNEQFF.

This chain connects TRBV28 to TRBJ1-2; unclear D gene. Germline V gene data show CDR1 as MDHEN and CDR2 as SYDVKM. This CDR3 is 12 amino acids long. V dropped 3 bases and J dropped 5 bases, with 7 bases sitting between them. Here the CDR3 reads CASSLRTYGYTF. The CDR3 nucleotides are TGTGCCAGCAGTTTGCGGACTTATGGCTACACCTTC.

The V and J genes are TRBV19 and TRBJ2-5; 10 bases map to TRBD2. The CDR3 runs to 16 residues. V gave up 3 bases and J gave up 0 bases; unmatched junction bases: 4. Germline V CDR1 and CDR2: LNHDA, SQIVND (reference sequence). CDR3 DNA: TGTGCCAGTAGTATGAGGACTAGCGGCTACCAAGAGACCCAGTACTTC. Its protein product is CASSMRTSGYQETQYF.

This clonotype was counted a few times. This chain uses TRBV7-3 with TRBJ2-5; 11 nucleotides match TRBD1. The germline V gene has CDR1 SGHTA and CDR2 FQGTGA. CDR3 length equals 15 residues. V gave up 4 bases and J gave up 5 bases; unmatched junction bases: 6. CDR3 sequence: CASSSGTGGWETQYF. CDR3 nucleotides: TGTGCCAGCAGCTCCGGGACAGGGGGTTGGGAGACCCAGTACTTC.